This T cell receptor beta chain was sequenced in a study of blood T cell repertoires in COVID-19. Germline V gene data show CDR1 as LGHNA and CDR2 as YSLEER. Between the trimmed V and J ends, which lost 4 bases and 0 bases, there was a span of 22 bases. CDR3 size: 18 residues. Only in-frame clones appear in the TCRdb table, and some are missing; sequencing was by immunoSEQ multiplex PCR. The sample holds about 280,000 clones, approximately 88% seen once. The chain uses TRBV4-3 and TRBJ2-7; TRBD2 is a possible D gene (5 bases). This clonotype was sampled from a man aged 18 to 35 with active or convalescent COVID-19. Input material: peripheral blood. The chain's CDR3 is CASSLPDLRFGVSYEQYF. The DNA of the CDR3 is TGCGCCAGCAGCCTTCCGGACTTAAGATTTGGGGTCTCCTACGAGCAGTACTTC.